These T cell receptor beta chains were read from a single sample in a study of glioma-infiltrating T cells after dendritic cell vaccination. Generated by immunoSEQ multiplex PCR, the TCRdb table keeps only in-frame clones and is missing some. The sample shows some 30,000 clones, 85% to 95% of them seen only once. The material was blood, obtained before dendritic cell vaccination. Receptors originate from a human donor with glioblastoma. Both conserved end residues are part of each CDR3. The order of the fields is clone size, J gene, V gene, CDR3 protein. Size values are once, few and many counts, or a class for expanded clones, and some rows have none.

NA | TRBJ2-7 | TRBV25-1 | CASSVVAGGYEQYF
NA | TRBJ2-5 | TRBV6-5 | CASRAQAAGGTQYF
once | TRBJ1-6 | TRBV7-2 | CASSLVRTGNPYNSPLHF
NA | TRBJ2-3 | TRBV5-4 | CASSLRRGGISTDTQYF
once | TRBJ2-5 | TRBV2 | CASRRDWFSSEETQYF
NA | TRBJ2-7 | TRBV19 | CASLSTDTYEQYF
few | TRBJ1-2 | TRBV6-5 | CASSNYPRGGYTF
NA | TRBJ1-3 | TRBV7-2 | CASSNRAGNTIYF
NA | TRBJ2-2 | TRBV11-2 | CASSLVRWTRGQGELFF
NA | TRBJ1-2 | TRBV6-5 | CASSYSNGVGGYTF
NA | TRBJ1-1 | TRBV7-9 | CASSLSYSNEAFF
NA | TRBJ1-1 | TRBV5-1 | CASRTGAATMNTEAFF
NA | TRBJ1-1 | TRBV7-9 | CASSPTQGQNTEAFF
NA | TRBJ2-5 | TRBV10-1 | CASSGQPGETQYF
NA | TRBJ1-1 | TRBV9 | CASTQGGALNTEAFF
NA | TRBJ1-6 | TRBV27 | CASSTGFSPLHF
NA | TRBJ2-1 | TRBV15 | CATSRTKTSGSSYNEQFF
NA | TRBJ2-2 | TRBV10-3 | CAISAGGNTGELFF
NA | TRBJ2-1 | TRBV7-9 | CASSSETSGHNEQFF
once | TRBJ1-2 | TRBV4-2 | CASSLFDRDSDYGYTF
NA | TRBJ1-2 | TRBV7-2 | CASSYRQGGGYTF
NA | TRBJ1-3 | TRBV29-1 | CSVGQGEFSGNTIYF
NA | TRBJ1-1 | TRBV19 | CASIKRGRGRGVNTEAFF
NA | TRBJ2-7 | TRBV27 | CASSFSRGSYEQYF
NA | TRBJ2-7 | TRBV7-7 | CASTRDSFYEQYF
once | TRBJ1-5 | TRBV6-1 | CASRPGTLNQPQHF
NA | TRBJ1-5 | TRBV30 | CAWSAGVNQPQHF
NA | TRBJ1-2 | TRBV5-4 | CASSSKNRAYGYTF
NA | TRBJ2-1 | TRBV27 | CASSPRGGASSYNEQFF
NA | TRBJ1-3 | TRBV5-4 | CASGKTGEYTIYF
NA | TRBJ1-2 | TRBV5-6 | CASSGPGISGYGYTF
few | TRBJ1-4 | TRBV6-1 | CASSENTGGSEKLFF
NA | TRBJ1-6 | TRBV18 | CASSREAGDNSPLHF
NA | TRBJ2-2 | TRBV10-3 | CAISESWLTGELFF
NA | TRBJ2-2 | TRBV9 | CASSVSSGGTLTGELFF
few | TRBJ2-2 | TRBV11-1 | CASSAQDTGELFF
few | TRBJ2-3 | TRBV9 | CASSVARGSDTQYF
NA | TRBJ2-7 | TRBV21-1 | CASSKADTAGPYEQYF
once | TRBJ2-5 | TRBV6-6 | CASSYEAGVTQETQYF
NA | TRBJ1-5 | TRBV6-6 | CASIRTGDQPQHF
NA | TRBJ2-3 | TRBV12-5 | CASGLGLAGPTDTQYF
NA | TRBJ2-3 | TRBV5-1 | CASTQQGTDTQYF
NA | TRBJ2-7 | TRBV6-1 | CASSEPPFGGTSYEQYF
NA | TRBJ2-2 | TRBV11-2 | CASRDRLYTGELFF
NA | TRBJ2-2 | TRBV5-1 | CASSSTGERGTGELFF
NA | TRBJ1-1 | TRBV5-6 | CASSWTGLNTEAFF
NA | TRBJ2-1 | TRBV7-8 | CASSLSGGLAYNEQFF
NA | TRBJ2-4 | TRBV6-1 | CASSALGHLAKNIQYF
NA | TRBJ1-1 | TRBV19 | CASSWGRMNTEAFF
once | TRBJ2-7 | TRBV5-1 | CASSLGPSGETYEQYF
NA | TRBJ2-7 | TRBV4-1 | CASSQGLAGGPGEQYF
NA | TRBJ2-3 | TRBV5-8 | CASSPRPLAGGTDTQYF
NA | TRBJ2-5 | TRBV11-3 | CASSSRLAGGEETQYF
NA | TRBJ1-3 | TRBV19 | CASSMSPSSGNTIYF